This TCR beta chain was sequenced in a study of T-cell memory formation after mild COVID-19. General study results and limits: Within pre-infection memory, some responding clones were found, suggesting cross-reactive memory joined.

V shed 5 bases and J shed 5 bases, with 18 bases lying between them. CDR3 length: 16 amino acids. Germline loops: CDR1 LGHDT, CDR2 YNNKEL (reference sequence). With respect to this clonotype: The antigen remains unidentified.

The TCR alpha and TCR beta cDNA libraries, bearing sample barcodes and UMIs, were generated by 5'RACE using constant-segment primers. Using its own MiXCR run on the 5' RACE reads, TCRdb lists one record per CDR3 protein. Among a few hundred thousand distinct CDR3 sequences listed, less than 25% were seen once. The specimen sequenced was PBMCs or a T cell subset sorted from them (not recorded which). This chain connects TRBV3-1 to TRBJ2-2; D is perhaps TRBD2 (7 bases). The sequence came from a man aged 18 to 29 who had mild COVID-19 (a few samples of this study predate the infection). Cell type and time point are not known. CDR3 nucleotides: TGTGCCAGCAGCTCGGTGGGGGGGCGCTGGACCGGGGAGCTGTTTTTT. Its translation: CASSSVGGRWTGELFF.